The 16 T cell receptor beta chains given below trace back to one sample, sequenced in a study of human T cells and chemical hapten exposure. Specified time point: pre-sensitization, week 0. The treatment here: therapeutic diphenylcyclopropenone sensitization with weekly scalp DPC. TCRdb re-called the RACE reads with MiXCR, one entry per CDR3 protein. This repertoire shows about 350,000 distinct CDR3 sequences, around 5% found once; its top ten account for around 8.8%. The material was whole blood, obtained in connection with sensitization to the hapten diphenylcyclopropenone (DPC). All receptors come from a woman aged 18-29 years with alopecia areata. Some clones in this sample may be carry-over from other donors' samples.

This clonotype was found many times. Its ends do not fully match the called genes, so a read error is possible. This chain joins TRBV4-2 and TRBJ1-1; 7 bases align to TRBD1. Germline values: CDR1 LGHNA, CDR2 YNFKEQ. The CDR3 runs to 12 residues. The CDR3: CASRESTGEAFF. The CDR3 DNA reads as TGTGCCAGCAGAGAAAGTACAGGGGAAGCGTTCTTT.

The table lists this clonotype with many counts. V is TRBV12-3 or TRBV12-4 and J is TRBJ1-1; D not resolved. V shed 2 bases and J shed 5 bases, with 12 bases lying between them. The CDR3 sequence is 14 residues long. This CDR3 reads CASSLTGRRTEAFF. CDR3 DNA: TGTGCCAGCAGTTTAACGGGCAGGAGGACTGAAGCTTTCTTT.

The genes are TRBV6-2 or TRBV6-3 and TRBJ2-1, with TRBD1 matching 7 bases. Looked up from germline, CDR1 is MNHEY and CDR2 is SVGEGT. J was trimmed by 0 bases and V by 8 bases; bases with no gene match: 13. CDR3 length: 17 amino acids. CDR3 bases: TGTGCCAGCCTATCCTACTCGACAGGGAGCTCCTACAATGAGCAGTTCTTC. Translating it yields CASLSYSTGSSYNEQFF.

This clonotype was recorded a few times. V is TRBV20-1 and J is TRBJ2-5; possibly TRBD2 for D (6 bases). CDR3 length equals 14 residues. Germline values: CDR1 DFQATT, CDR2 SNEGSKA (reference sequence). V lost 3 bases and J lost 2, with 13 bases in between. Written as DNA, the CDR3 is TGCAGTGCTAGGAGCGGCGGGGAACAAGAGACCCAGTACTTC. Translated, it gives CSARSGGEQETQYF.

This clonotype showed up many times. The chain combines TRBV5-6 with TRBJ2-7; 7 bases are shared with TRBD2. V lost 0 bases and J lost 3; bases outside the gene matches: 3. Germline CDR1 is SGHDT and CDR2 is YYEEEE. The CDR3 totals 14 residues. CDR3 in amino acids: CASSLEGGSYEQYF. The CDR3 nucleotides read TGTGCCAGCAGCTTGGAGGGAGGGAGCTACGAGCAGTACTTC.

Many counts were recorded for this clonotype. V and J are TRBV6-6 and TRBJ2-3, with a weak D call TRBD1 (6 bases). The germline gives CDR1 MNHNY, CDR2 SVGAGI (reference sequence). There are 16 residues in the CDR3. V lost 2 bases, J lost 5 bases, and 17 bases lay in between. The CDR3 DNA is TGTGCCAGCAGTTACCAGGGACACCCAGTTGGAGATACGCAGTATTTT. It yields the protein CASSYQGHPVGDTQYF.

This clonotype was counted ten times or more. The V call is TRBV28, the J call TRBJ2-3, with 8 bases matching TRBD1. The CDR3 runs 12 residues. Germline V CDR1 and CDR2: MDHEN, SYDVKM. The junction had 6 bases not matched to a gene; V was cut back by 5 bases and J by 11 bases. The CDR3 region has the DNA TGTGCCAGCAGTCTTACAGGGGGTAGGCAGTATTTT. It specifies CASSLTGGRQYF.

The rearrangement links TRBV20-1 to TRBJ1-1, with D possibly TRBD1 on 6 matching bases. The CDR3 consists of 13 residues. The germline V gene has CDR1 DFQATT and CDR2 SNEGSKA (reference sequence). Trimming cost V 3 bases and J 5 bases, with 13 bases left between them. The chain's CDR3 is CSARGGAGTEAFF. The CDR3 coding sequence is TGCAGTGCTAGGGGGGGCGCGGGAACTGAAGCTTTCTTT.

Many counts were recorded for this clonotype. The V and J genes are TRBV4-3 and TRBJ2-2, with 7 bases identical to TRBD1. V gave up 6 bases and J gave up 3 bases; unmatched junction bases: 10. Germline V gene sequence: CDR1 LGHNA, CDR2 YSLEER. The CDR3 has 16 amino acids. The CDR3 protein is CASRNDRASDTGELFF. In DNA, the CDR3 is TGCGCCAGCAGAAACGACAGGGCTTCTGACACCGGGGAGCTGTTTTTT.

The V gene is TRBV2, the J gene TRBJ2-1; 7 bases align to TRBD1. CDR3 length: 15 residues. Germline V gives CDR1 SNHLY, CDR2 FYNNEI. The V segment lost 10 bases and the J segment 4 bases; nucleotides outside the gene matches: 13. The CDR3: CATPPGTALYNEQFF. As DNA, the CDR3 is TGTGCCACCCCTCCCGGGACAGCCCTTTACAATGAGCAGTTCTTC.

This chain connects TRBV7-9 to TRBJ2-2; the match to TRBD1 covers 10 bases. This CDR3 comprises 18 residues. The germline V gene has CDR1 SEHNR and CDR2 FQNEAQ (reference sequence). V lost 5 bases, J lost 1 base, and 10 bases stayed unmatched. The CDR3 loop is CASSPGTGVIGNTGELFF. CDR3 nucleotide sequence: TGTGCCAGCAGCCCCGGGACAGGGGTAATCGGGAACACCGGGGAGCTGTTTTTT.

Ten or more counts support this clonotype. The chain has TRBV6-2 or TRBV6-3 and TRBJ2-7; D unclear. This CDR3 spans 14 amino acids. CDR1 MNHEY and CDR2 SVGEGT come from the germline V gene. V lost 0 bases, J lost 1 base, and 7 bases lay in between. CDR3 in amino acids: CASSYSGSSYEQYF. The CDR3, as DNA: TGTGCCAGCAGTTACTCGGGATCGTCCTACGAGCAGTACTTC.

This clonotype was found many times. CDR3 bases: TGCGCCAGCAGCAGGACTAGCGGGGATCCGCAGTATTTT. Encoded protein: CASSRTSGDPQYF. V usage is TRBV4-3 and J usage is TRBJ2-3, with 12 bases identical to TRBD2. V lost 5 bases to trimming and J lost 10 bases; unmatched junction nucleotides: 4. The CDR3 covers 13 residues. The germline CDR1 and CDR2 sequences are LGHNA and YSLEER.

This clonotype was recorded a few times. V gene TRBV9 combines with J gene TRBJ2-3, with D hard to call. Germline CDR1 and CDR2: SGDLS and YYNGEE. This CDR3 comprises 12 residues. Trimming took 7 bases from V and 2 from J, leaving 8 bases between them. The chain's CDR3 is CASAQSTDTQYF. Written as DNA, the CDR3 is TGTGCCAGCGCGCAGTCCACAGATACGCAGTATTTT.

This clonotype was picked up many times. The genes are TRBV29-1 and TRBJ1-2; 12 bases match TRBD1. The CDR3 consists of 13 residues. In germline, CDR1 is SQVTM, CDR2 ANQGSEA. J was trimmed by 3 bases and V by 6 bases; bases with no gene match: 2. The DNA of the CDR3 is TGCAGCGTAGGGACAGGGGGCGACTATGGCTACACCTTC. Translation: CSVGTGGDYGYTF.

This clonotype was seen ten or more times. The V gene is TRBV4-1, the J gene TRBJ1-5; TRBD1 matches 8 bases. CDR3 length equals 19 residues. Germline V gives CDR1 MGHRA, CDR2 YSYEKL. V lost 0 bases to trimming and J lost 2 bases; unmatched junction nucleotides: 12. CDR3 sequence: CASSQDITLDRGGNQPQHF. CDR3 nucleotide sequence: TGCGCCAGCAGCCAAGACATTACCCTCGACAGGGGCGGCAATCAGCCCCAGCATTTT.